Listed below are T cell receptor beta chains from one sample, sequenced in a study of monozygotic twins with inflammatory bowel disease. TCRdb reprocessed the 5' RACE reads and stores each CDR3 protein as one record, lacking DNA. The sample is made up of 200,000 to 250,000 distinct CDR3 sequences, and the top ten hold roughly 7.7% of it. The sample was blood. Every receptor here comes from a human donor with ulcerative colitis or Crohn's disease, or a healthy co-twin of an affected twin (not recorded which). Each CDR3 is given with its conserved first and last residue. Each record gives: V gene, J gene, CDR3 protein.

>TRBV14|TRBJ1-4
CASSISGKDSSEKLFF
>TRBV6-2/TRBV6-3|TRBJ2-3
CASNEGTGKTDTQYF
>TRBV7-8|TRBJ2-7
CASSPRDSVSYEQYF
>TRBV7-2|TRBJ2-2
CASSLVLNGELFF
>TRBV2|TRBJ1-5
CASSGTGENQPQHF
>TRBV5-1|TRBJ1-2
CASSLDEGRAGYTF
>TRBV20-1|TRBJ1-2
CSAPRANYGYTF
>TRBV30|TRBJ2-4
CAWSVGRGGAKNIQYF
>TRBV5-1|TRBJ1-1
CASSLGQGRPAFF
>TRBV19|TRBJ2-1
CASKVFGTSGTNEQFF
>TRBV20-1|TRBJ1-2
CSVDRPTYGYTF
>TRBV27|TRBJ1-2
CASSPSIGVYQGYTF
>TRBV11-2|TRBJ1-1
CASSSQGGSTEAFF
>TRBV5-1|TRBJ2-2
CASSRRTSRGNTGELFF
>TRBV4-1|TRBJ2-7
CASSPGTTAYEQYF
>TRBV29-1|TRBJ2-5
CSGEGVETQYF
>TRBV12-3/TRBV12-4|TRBJ1-5
CASSPLWTGYQPQHF
>TRBV27|TRBJ1-2
CASRGDRGYGYTF
>TRBV4-1|TRBJ2-5
CASSLLPRQKQETQYF
>TRBV27|TRBJ2-1
CASRRDGAYNEQFF
>TRBV5-1|TRBJ1-2
CASSSGQGSNGYTF
>TRBV7-9|TRBJ1-3
CASSLGGSGNTIYF
>TRBV7-2|TRBJ1-2
CASSSGVGGSHGYTF
>TRBV7-8|TRBJ1-1
CASSLVKDRAMNTEAFF
>TRBV5-4|TRBJ2-1
CASSSYGGGPQNEQFF
>TRBV5-1|TRBJ2-7
CASSSPGQTYEQYF
>TRBV10-3|TRBJ2-1
CAISESTNEQFF
>TRBV20-1|TRBJ1-5
CSARDLEGIGPQHF
>TRBV5-1|TRBJ2-1
CASSSDRDEQFF
>TRBV5-1|TRBJ2-1
CASSLAGHEYNEQFF
>TRBV27|TRBJ2-7
CASSLRQGYSYEQYF
>TRBV12-3/TRBV12-4|TRBJ2-2
CASSHVRPTNTGELFF